This TCR beta chain was sequenced in a study of CD8+ T cells in alopecia areata. Notes on the study in general: Normal skin's resident alphabeta T cells are sequenced alongside lesional scalp T cells.

RNA extraction was followed by reverse transcription into cDNA, which acted as the sequencing template. The assay was immunoSEQ multiplex PCR, and TCRdb's table has in-frame clones only and misses some. Of more than 95,000 clones in the sample, more than 30% were seen once. In alopecia areata patients, both lesional scalp punch biopsies and peripheral blood were collected. J was trimmed by 6 bases and V by 3 bases; bases with no gene match: 9. The CDR3 covers 15 residues. Germline V gene lookup returns CDR1 SGHNT and CDR2 YYREEE (reference sequence). This clone was counted a few times. Its antigen is unidentified.

The V call is TRBV5-4, the J call TRBJ2-3, with 8 bases identical to TRBD1. The specimen sequenced was CD4+ T cells sorted from blood. The clonotype was recovered from a human donor with alopecia areata. Here the CDR3 DNA reads TGTGCCAGCAGCTCCCCAGGGGGCGACTGGGATACGCAGTATTTT. Its translation is CASSSPGGDWDTQYF.